The rows below give T cell receptor beta chains drawn from one sample of a study of cytomegalovirus exposure and HLA in healthy donors. TCRdb keeps only in-frame clones here, not all; method: immunoSEQ multiplex PCR. The sample shows over 150,000 clones, around four fifths of them seen only once. The sample comprised PBMCs. These TCRs come from a woman aged 45-65 years in good health and CMV-seropositive. The CDR3 runs from the conserved cysteine through the conserved F or W. D genes are given only for firm matches. Rows may omit the clone size; those that give it use once, few, many or a size class.

d_call j_call v_call clone_size cdr3_nt cdr3_aa
- TRBJ1-5 TRBV2 - TGTGCCAGCAGTCCCGGGGATCAGCCCCAGCATTTT CASSPGDQPQHF
TRBD2 TRBJ2-1 TRBV7-9 - TGTGCCAGCAGCTTAGTAGCGGGGGCGCCAAATGAGCAGTTCTTC CASSLVAGAPNEQFF
TRBD1 TRBJ2-5 TRBV4-1 - TGCGCCAGCAGCCAGAGGGACAGTCAAGAGACCCAGTACTTC CASSQRDSQETQYF
- TRBJ1-5 TRBV28 - TGTGCCAGCAGTTTGGGGGCCCTCAATCAGCCCCAGCATTTT CASSLGALNQPQHF
TRBD1 TRBJ1-1 TRBV6-1 - TGTGCCAGCATTCGAAACAGGGGGAACACTGAAGCTTTCTTT CASIRNRGNTEAFF
- TRBJ1-4 TRBV11-3 - TGTGCCAGCAGCTTGGGGCTCGCGGCAGAAAAACTGTTTTTT CASSLGLAAEKLFF
- TRBJ1-5 TRBV6-5 - TGTGCCAGCAGTTACTCGCGCAAAGGCAATCAGCCCCAGCATTTT CASSYSRKGNQPQHF
TRBD1 TRBJ2-7 TRBV2 - TGTGCCAGCAGTGGCTGGACAGGAGACGAGCAGTACTTC CASSGWTGDEQYF
- TRBJ1-6 TRBV23-1 - TGCGCCAGCAGTCACCCGACAGGTCCTAATTCACCCCTCCACTTT CASSHPTGPNSPLHF
TRBD1 TRBJ1-5 TRBV9 - TGTGCCAGCAGCGGGGACAGAAACCTTCTGGGGGCTAATAGCAATCAGCCCCAGCATTTT CASSGDRNLLGANSNQPQHF
- TRBJ1-1 TRBV29-1 - TGCAGCGTTGCAAGACAGCTGAACACTGAAGCTTTCTTT CSVARQLNTEAFF
- TRBJ1-5 TRBV10-3 - TGTGCCATCAGTGACGGGGACATAAATGGCCAGCATTTT CAISDGDINGQHF
- TRBJ1-6 TRBV5-6 - TGTGCCAGCAGCCCGGGGTCGATCTCTTCGTCCCTCCACTTT CASSPGSISSSLHF
- TRBJ1-6 TRBV11-3 - TGTGCCAGCAGCTTAGTAGCCAATTCACCCCTCCACTTT CASSLVANSPLHF
- TRBJ1-2 TRBV18 - TGTGCCAGCTCACCGACAGGCGAGGGATATGGCTACACCTTC CASSPTGEGYGYTF
TRBD1 TRBJ1-4 TRBV18 - TGTGCCAGCTCACCACCGCCGGACAGGGCTTCAACTAATGAAAAACTGTTTTTT CASSPPPDRASTNEKLFF
- TRBJ2-7 TRBV4-1 - TGCGCCAGCAGCCGAGGATTACGGGACATCCTATTACTTCCCTACGAGCAGTACTTC CASSRGLRDILLLPYEQYF
TRBD1 TRBJ2-2 TRBV25-1 - TGTGCCAGCAGTGATCCAGGGACAGGGGTCACCGGGGAGCTGTTTTTT CASSDPGTGVTGELFF
TRBD2 TRBJ2-2 TRBV27 - TGTGCCAGCAGTCCCCGAGGTAGCGGGGTTGGCGGGGAGCTGTTTTTT CASSPRGSGVGGELFF
TRBD2 TRBJ2-5 TRBV4-2 - TGTGCCAGCAGCCGCGTGGGCGGGGGGGAGGAGACCCAGTACTTC CASSRVGGGEETQYF
- TRBJ1-1 TRBV5-6 - TGTGCCAGCAGCTTGGGGGGGCGCGAATACACTGAAGCTTTCTTT CASSLGGREYTEAFF
- TRBJ2-3 TRBV11-3 - TGTGCCAGCAGCTTAGGGACTCCCCTCGGGGTAGATACGCAGTATTTT CASSLGTPLGVDTQYF
- TRBJ1-5 TRBV7-2 - TGTGCCAGCAGCTGGGTGGCGGCGGGGAATCAGCCCCAGCATTTT CASSWVAAGNQPQHF
- TRBJ2-5 TRBV6-5 once TGTGCCAGCAGCTCAAGGGGGACCCAGTACTTC CASSSRGTQYF
TRBD1 TRBJ1-2 TRBV29-1 - TGCAGCGTGGACAGGGGTTTAAACTATGGCTACACCTTC CSVDRGLNYGYTF
TRBD2 TRBJ2-1 TRBV5-1 - TGCGCCAGCAGCGTGACTAGCGGTGCCTACAATGAGCAGTTCTTC CASSVTSGAYNEQFF
- TRBJ2-6 TRBV10-3 - TGTGCCATCAGTGAGGACAGCGTCCTGACTTTC CAISEDSVLTF
- TRBJ1-1 TRBV5-5 - TGTGCCAGCAGCTTTGCGATGAACACTGAAGCTTTCTTT CASSFAMNTEAFF
TRBD1 TRBJ2-7 TRBV5-1 - TGCGCCAGCAGCTTACGAAGGACAGGGAGCTCCTACGAGCAGTACTTC CASSLRRTGSSYEQYF
- TRBJ2-7 TRBV2 - TGTGCCAGCGAGATGCAGGGATTAAACGAGCAGTACTTC CASEMQGLNEQYF
- TRBJ1-5 TRBV6-5 - TGTGCCAGCAGCCGGGGGGGCAATCAGCCCCAGCATTTT CASSRGGNQPQHF
- TRBJ1-5 TRBV18 - TGCGCCAGCTCATCAGGGCTCAATCAGCCCCAGCATTTT CASSSGLNQPQHF
- TRBJ2-7 TRBV11-2 - TGTGCCAGCAGCTTAACGGGTTACGAGCAGTACTTC CASSLTGYEQYF
- TRBJ2-3 TRBV7-9 - TGTTCCAGCAGCTGGCTAGGGGGGGGGCCCGCAGATACGCAGTATTTT CSSSWLGGGPADTQYF
TRBD2 TRBJ2-3 TRBV7-9 - TGTGCCAGCAGCCCCCCTAGAGCGGGGGGTTCAGATACGCAGTATTTT CASSPPRAGGSDTQYF
- TRBJ1-1 TRBV5-5 - TGTGCCAGCAGACAGGGACCCACGAACACTGAAGCTTTCTTT CASRQGPTNTEAFF
- TRBJ2-3 TRBV9 few TGTGCCAGCAGCGTAGAAGGCGGATACACAGATACGCAGTATTTT CASSVEGGYTDTQYF
TRBD2 TRBJ2-3 TRBV9 - TGTGCCAGCAGCGCCCGAGAGGGAGGACTAGCGGGGCACACAGATACGCAGTATTTT CASSAREGGLAGHTDTQYF
- TRBJ1-2 TRBV6-6 - TGTGCCAGCAGTTACTCGACGGGGGGCGGCTACACCTTC CASSYSTGGGYTF
- TRBJ1-1 TRBV7-9 - TGTGCCAGCAGCCTAAGAGGGGGAAGCACTGAAGCTTTCTTT CASSLRGGSTEAFF
- TRBJ1-2 TRBV11-1 - TGTGCCAGCAGCCTACAGGGAAGAGGGAACTATGGCTACACCTTC CASSLQGRGNYGYTF
TRBD1 TRBJ1-4 TRBV6-5 - TGTGCCAGCAGTTACTCGACAGGGGGTCGTGAAAAACTGTTTTTT CASSYSTGGREKLFF
TRBD2 TRBJ2-5 TRBV4-1 - TGCGCCAGCAGCCAAGATCGAACCGGGACTATAAGAGAGGTCCAGTACTTC CASSQDRTGTIREVQYF
TRBD2 TRBJ2-5 TRBV11-2 few TGTGCCAGCACCCTGGGACTATGGGGGACCCAGTACTTC CASTLGLWGTQYF
- TRBJ2-3 TRBV11-2 few TGTGCCAGCAGCCGAGGCCAGGGGGAAGCGGGAGATACGCAGTATTTT CASSRGQGEAGDTQYF
TRBD1 TRBJ1-2 TRBV29-1 once TGCAGCGTTGAAGGAACCGGGACAGGGGGCGCGTACACCTTC CSVEGTGTGGAYTF
TRBD2 TRBJ2-2 TRBV9 - TGTGCCAGCAGCCTGACTAGCGGGGGGGCCAACACCGGGGAGCTGTTTTTT CASSLTSGGANTGELFF
- TRBJ1-4 TRBV15 - TGTGCCACCAGCAGATTCCCTAGTAGGAGTTCCGATGAAAAACTGTTTTTT CATSRFPSRSSDEKLFF
TRBD2 TRBJ2-4 TRBV7-9 - TGTGCCAGCAGCTGGGGTAGCGGGGCCAAAAACATTCAGTACTTC CASSWGSGAKNIQYF
TRBD1 TRBJ1-4 TRBV4-1 once TGCGCCAGCAGCCAGGCCGGGACAGGGTGGCTAGAACTGTTTTTT CASSQAGTGWLELFF
- TRBJ2-7 TRBV20-1 - TGCAGTGTGCGGCGGATCTACGAGCAGTACTTC CSVRRIYEQYF
- TRBJ1-1 TRBV29-1 - TGCAGCGTTGTTTGGGGGCTCGGCACTGAAGCTTTCTTT CSVVWGLGTEAFF
- TRBJ2-7 TRBV4-1 few TGCGCCAGCAGCCAAGGGGTGGACTTCTACGAGCAGTACTTC CASSQGVDFYEQYF
TRBD1 TRBJ2-4 TRBV5-1 - TGCGCCAGCAGTCGCGACAGGGGGGCCAAAAACATTCAGTACTTC CASSRDRGAKNIQYF